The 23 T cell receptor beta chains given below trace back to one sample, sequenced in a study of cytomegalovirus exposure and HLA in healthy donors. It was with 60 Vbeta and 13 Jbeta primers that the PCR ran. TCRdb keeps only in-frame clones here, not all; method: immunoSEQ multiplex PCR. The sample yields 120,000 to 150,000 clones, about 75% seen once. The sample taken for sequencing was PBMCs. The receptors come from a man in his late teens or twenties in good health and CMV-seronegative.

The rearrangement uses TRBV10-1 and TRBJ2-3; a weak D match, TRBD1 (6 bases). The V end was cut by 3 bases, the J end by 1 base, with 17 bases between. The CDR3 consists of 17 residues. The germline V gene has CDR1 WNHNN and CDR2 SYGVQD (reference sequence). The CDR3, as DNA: TGCGCCAGCAGTGACCCTGCGACAGGCGAGGGCACAGATACGCAGTATTTT. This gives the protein CASSDPATGEGTDTQYF.

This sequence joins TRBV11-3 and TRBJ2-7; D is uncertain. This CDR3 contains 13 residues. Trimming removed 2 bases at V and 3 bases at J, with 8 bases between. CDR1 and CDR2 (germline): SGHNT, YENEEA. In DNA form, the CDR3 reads TGTGCCAGCAGCTTACGCGGAGACTACGAGCAGTACTTC. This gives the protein CASSLRGDYEQYF.

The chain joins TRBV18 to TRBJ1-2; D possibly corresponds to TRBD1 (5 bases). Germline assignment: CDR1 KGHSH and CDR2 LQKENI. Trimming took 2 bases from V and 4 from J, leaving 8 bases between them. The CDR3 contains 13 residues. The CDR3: CASSPGGGYGYTF. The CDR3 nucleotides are TGTGCCAGCTCACCAGGGGGGGGCTATGGCTACACCTTC.

The CDR3 nucleotides are TGCAGCGTCGCCCTGGGAGGCAATGAGCAGTTCTTC. This gives the protein CSVALGGNEQFF. V gene TRBV29-1 combines with J gene TRBJ2-1; D may be TRBD2 (6 bases). This CDR3 has 12 amino acids. V was trimmed by 6 bases and J by 6 bases, leaving 12 bases between them. Looked up from germline, CDR1 is SQVTM and CDR2 is ANQGSEA.

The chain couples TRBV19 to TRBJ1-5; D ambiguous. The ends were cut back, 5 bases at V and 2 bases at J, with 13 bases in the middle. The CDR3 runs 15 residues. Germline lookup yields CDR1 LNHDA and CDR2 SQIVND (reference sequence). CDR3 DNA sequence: TGTGCCAGTAGTCCCACCCCTAATGGCAATCAGCCCCAGCATTTT. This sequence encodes CASSPTPNGNQPQHF.

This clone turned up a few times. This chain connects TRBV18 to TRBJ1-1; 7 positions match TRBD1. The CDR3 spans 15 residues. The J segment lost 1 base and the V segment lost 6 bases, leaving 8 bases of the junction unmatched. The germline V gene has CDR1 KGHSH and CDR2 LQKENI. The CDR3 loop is CASSPVQGQNTEAFF. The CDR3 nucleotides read TGTGCCAGCTCCCCTGTACAGGGGCAGAACACTGAAGCTTTCTTT. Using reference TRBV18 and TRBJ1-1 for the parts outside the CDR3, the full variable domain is NAGVMQNPRHLVRRRGQEARLRCSPMKGHSHVYWYRQLPEEGLKFMVYLQKENIIDESGMPKERFSAEFPKEGPSILRIQQVVRGDSAAYFCASSPVQGQNTEAFFGQGTRLTVV.

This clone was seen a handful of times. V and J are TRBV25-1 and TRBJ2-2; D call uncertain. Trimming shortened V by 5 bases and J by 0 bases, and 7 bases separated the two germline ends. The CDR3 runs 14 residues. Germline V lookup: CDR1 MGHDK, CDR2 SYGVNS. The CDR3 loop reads CASSIEANTGELFF. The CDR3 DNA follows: TGTGCCAGCAGTATAGAAGCGAACACCGGGGAGCTGTTTTTT.

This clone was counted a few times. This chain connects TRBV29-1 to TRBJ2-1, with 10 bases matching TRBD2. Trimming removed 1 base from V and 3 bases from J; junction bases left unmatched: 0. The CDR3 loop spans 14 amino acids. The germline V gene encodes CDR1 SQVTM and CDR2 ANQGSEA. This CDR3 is CSVEGLAGYNEQFF. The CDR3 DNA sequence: TGCAGCGTTGAAGGACTAGCGGGCTACAATGAGCAGTTCTTC.

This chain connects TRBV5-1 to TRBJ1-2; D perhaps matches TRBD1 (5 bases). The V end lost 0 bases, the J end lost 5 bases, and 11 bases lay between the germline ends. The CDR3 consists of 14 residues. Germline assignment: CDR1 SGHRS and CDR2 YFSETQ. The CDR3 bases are TGCGCCAGCAGCTTGGGACAGAGCCTATATGGCTACACCTTC. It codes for CASSLGQSLYGYTF.

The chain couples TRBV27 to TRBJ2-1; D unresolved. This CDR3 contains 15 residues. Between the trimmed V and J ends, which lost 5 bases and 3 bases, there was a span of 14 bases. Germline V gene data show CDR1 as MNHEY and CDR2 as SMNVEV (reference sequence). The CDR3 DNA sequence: TGTGCCAGCAGTCCACCCGTGGGCAACTACAATGAGCAGTTCTTC. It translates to CASSPPVGNYNEQFF.

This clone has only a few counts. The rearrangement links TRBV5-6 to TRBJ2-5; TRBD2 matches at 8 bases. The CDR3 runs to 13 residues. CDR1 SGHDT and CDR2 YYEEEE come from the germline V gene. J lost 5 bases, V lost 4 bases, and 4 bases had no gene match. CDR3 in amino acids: CASSHRGGETQYF. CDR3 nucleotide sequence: TGTGCCAGCAGCCATCGGGGGGGGGAGACCCAGTACTTC. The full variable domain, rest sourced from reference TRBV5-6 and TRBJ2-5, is DAGVTQSPTHLIKTRGQQVTLRCSPKSGHDTVSWYQQALGQGPQFIFQYYEEEERQRGNFPDRFSGHQFPNYSSELNVNALLLGDSALYLCASSHRGGETQYFGPGTRLLVL.

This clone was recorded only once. The CDR3 is CASSLGQGTGELFF. The CDR3 bases are TGTGCCAGCAGCTTAGGGCAGGGGACGGGGGAGCTGTTTTTT. The chain carries TRBV7-3 and TRBJ2-2, with D perhaps TRBD1 (6 bases). Germline-derived CDR1 and CDR2 are SGHTA and FQGTGA. Deletions cut 2 bases from V and 8 bases from J, with 12 bases between. The CDR3 is 14 residues long.

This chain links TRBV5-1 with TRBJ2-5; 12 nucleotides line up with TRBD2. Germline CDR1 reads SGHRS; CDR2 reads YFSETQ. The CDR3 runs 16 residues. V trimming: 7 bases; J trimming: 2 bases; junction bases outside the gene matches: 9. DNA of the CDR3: TGCGCCAGCGCCGGAGGGACTAGCGGGTTTCAAGAGACCCAGTACTTC. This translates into CASAGGTSGFQETQYF. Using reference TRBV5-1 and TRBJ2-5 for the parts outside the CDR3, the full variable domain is KAGVTQTPRYLIKTRGQQVTLSCSPISGHRSVSWYQQTPGQGLQFLFEYFSETQRNKGNFPGRFSGRQFSNSRSEMNVSTLELGDSALYLCASAGGTSGFQETQYFGPGTRLLVL.

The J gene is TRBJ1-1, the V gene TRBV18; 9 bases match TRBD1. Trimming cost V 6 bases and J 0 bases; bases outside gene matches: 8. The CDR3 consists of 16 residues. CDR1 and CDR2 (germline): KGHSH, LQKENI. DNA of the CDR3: TGTGCCAGCTCCCCGGACAGGGGCTCTTTGAACACTGAAGCTTTCTTT. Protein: CASSPDRGSLNTEAFF.

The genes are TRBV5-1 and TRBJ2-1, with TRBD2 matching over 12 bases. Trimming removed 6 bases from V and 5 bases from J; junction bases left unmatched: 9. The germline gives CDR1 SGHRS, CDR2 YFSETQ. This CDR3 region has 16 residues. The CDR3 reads CASTSSGGAGDNEQFF. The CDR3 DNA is TGCGCCAGCACATCTAGCGGGGGGGCCGGGGACAATGAGCAGTTCTTC.

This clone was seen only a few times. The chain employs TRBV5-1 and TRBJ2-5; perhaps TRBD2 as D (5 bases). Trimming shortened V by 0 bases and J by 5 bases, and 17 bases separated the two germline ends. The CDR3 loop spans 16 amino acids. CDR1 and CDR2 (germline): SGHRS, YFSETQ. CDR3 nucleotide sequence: TGCGCCAGCAGCTTGGAAGGGAGATGGCAACAGGAGACCCAGTACTTC. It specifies CASSLEGRWQQETQYF.

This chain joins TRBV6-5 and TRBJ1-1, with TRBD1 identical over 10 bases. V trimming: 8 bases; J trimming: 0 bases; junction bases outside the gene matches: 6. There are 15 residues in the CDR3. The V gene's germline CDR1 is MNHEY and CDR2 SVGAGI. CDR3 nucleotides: TGTGCCAGCCTCGGACAGGGGGAGATGAACACTGAAGCTTTCTTT. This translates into CASLGQGEMNTEAFF.

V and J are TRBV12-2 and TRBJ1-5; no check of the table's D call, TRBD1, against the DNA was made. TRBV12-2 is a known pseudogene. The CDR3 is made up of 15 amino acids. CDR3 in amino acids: CASRPPRDRCQPQHF. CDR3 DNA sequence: TGTGCAAGTCGCCCCCCCAGGGATAGGTGTCAGCCCCAGCATTTT.

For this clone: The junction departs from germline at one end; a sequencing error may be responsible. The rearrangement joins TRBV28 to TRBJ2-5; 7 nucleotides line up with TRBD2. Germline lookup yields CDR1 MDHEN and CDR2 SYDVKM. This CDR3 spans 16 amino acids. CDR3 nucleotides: TGTGCCAGCAGTTTTGTAGCGGGCCCCCTCCAAGGGACCCAGTACTTC. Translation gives CASSFVAGPLQGTQYF.

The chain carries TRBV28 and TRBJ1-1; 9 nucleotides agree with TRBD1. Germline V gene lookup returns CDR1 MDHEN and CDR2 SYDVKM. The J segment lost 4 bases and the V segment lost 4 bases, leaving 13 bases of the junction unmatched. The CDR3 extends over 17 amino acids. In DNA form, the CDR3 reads TGTGCCAGCAGTTCAGCCGGGACAGGGCCTGGTCGCACTGAAGCTTTCTTT. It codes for CASSSAGTGPGRTEAFF.

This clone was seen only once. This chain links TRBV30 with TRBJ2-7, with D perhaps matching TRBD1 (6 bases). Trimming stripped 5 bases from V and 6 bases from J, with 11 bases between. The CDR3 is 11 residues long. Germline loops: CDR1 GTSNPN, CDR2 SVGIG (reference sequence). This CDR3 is CAWATGREQYF. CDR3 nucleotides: TGTGCCTGGGCGACAGGACGCGAGCAGTACTTC.

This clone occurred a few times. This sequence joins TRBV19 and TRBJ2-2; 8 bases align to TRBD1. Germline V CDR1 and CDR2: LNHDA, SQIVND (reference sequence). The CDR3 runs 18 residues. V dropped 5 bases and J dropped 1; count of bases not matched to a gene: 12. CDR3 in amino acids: CASSGSQGVYMNTGELFF. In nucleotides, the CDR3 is TGTGCCAGTAGTGGATCACAGGGGGTGTATATGAACACCGGGGAGCTGTTTTTT.

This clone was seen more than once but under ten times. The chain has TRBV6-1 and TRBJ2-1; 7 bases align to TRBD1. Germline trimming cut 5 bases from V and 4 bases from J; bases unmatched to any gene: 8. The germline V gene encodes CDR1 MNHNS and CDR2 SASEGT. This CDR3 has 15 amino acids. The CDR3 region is CASSPPGQPYNEQFF. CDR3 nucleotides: TGTGCCAGCAGTCCTCCGGGACAGCCTTACAATGAGCAGTTCTTC.